This T cell receptor beta chain was sequenced in a study of OX40 agonist ivuxolimab in advanced cancers. Describing the broader study: Ivuxolimab, which targeted the costimulatory receptor OX40 (CD134), was an agonistic, fully human IgG2 monoclonal antibody. Intravenous ivuxolimab was administered to patients every 2 weeks at six dose levels: 0.01, 0.1, 0.3, 1.5, 3 and 10 mg/kg. Three dose-escalation patients achieved partial responses, one with hepatocellular carcinoma and two with cutaneous melanoma. The purpose of peripheral TCRbeta sequencing was to test whether ivuxolimab changed TCR sequence diversity and led to clonal T-cell expansion. The paper reports the monotherapy dose-escalation portion (N ≈ 50 patients) of the phase I ivuxolimab trial. Prior anti-PD-1, anti-PD-L1 or anti-CTLA-4 therapy was permitted, and checkpoint inhibitors had been received by approximately 39% of dose-escalation patients. Among the approximately 50 dose-escalation patients, around 19 had hepatocellular carcinoma, roughly 15 melanoma, 9 renal cell carcinoma and 9 head and neck cancer. The dose-escalation cohort was almost 85% male with a mean age of roughly 60 years, ranging from about 20 to 80. Broad study findings and their caveats: Clonal expansion of both CD4+ and CD8+ blood T cells was observed from baseline to week 6 at doses 0.1 to 3.0 mg/kg. In the 0.1-3.0 mg/kg groups, partial responders had among the lowest normalized peripheral clonal expansion, particularly in CD8+ T cells. Low levels of normalized T-cell clonal expansion were also seen in some nonresponding patients. Which antigens the clonally expanded peripheral T cells were specific for was not determined. After ivuxolimab, more expanded clones were found on average in CD8+ T cells than in CD4+ T cells.

As regards this clone: The clone's antigen remains unknown. The sample holds no much larger clone one base away, and base qualities are not on file.

Genomic DNA was extracted from sorted cells for sequencing of the TCRbeta CDR3 region. The immunoSEQ Assay was used to sequence the TCRbeta CDR3 regions. The immuneACCESS repertoire file appears here via TCRdb, limited to in-frame rearrangements. These files lack a portion of the clones; in checked studies, under half of the deficit traces to unresolved V genes, and the cause of the others is not known. Here the sample has about 49,000 clones; roughly 84% occur a single time. The top ten clones comprise about 13% of the sample. CDR1 and CDR2, looked up from the germline V gene, are SGHRS and YFSETQ. Relative to germline, V is 1 base shorter and J is 4 bases shorter, with 18 bases between their ends. The CDR3 numbers 16 residues from cysteine through phenylalanine. Solely the CDR3 DNA is kept, with 48 bases framed from the first base. The trial excluded patients who had a history of autoimmune disease or who were on systemic immunosuppression. Peripheral blood for TCR sequencing was collected from all dose cohorts at baseline, on cycle 4 day 1, and on cycle 7 day 1. The samples were taken from a phase I, first-in-human, multicenter, open-label dose-escalation trial of ivuxolimab. Adults with locally advanced or metastatic melanoma, renal cell carcinoma, hepatocellular carcinoma or head and neck squamous cell carcinoma were enrolled in the trial. Before TCR sequencing, CD4+ T cells and CD8+ T cells from peripheral blood were sorted into separate populations.

This sequence was found in an adult with an advanced solid tumor such as melanoma, head and neck, liver or kidney cancer. The rearranged chain carries TRBV5-1 and TRBJ2-7; TRBD2 is a possible D gene, resting on 6 matching bases. The material sequenced was CD4+ or CD8+ T cells sorted from blood, taken in a trial of the OX40 agonist ivuxolimab. In nucleotides, the sequence is TGCGCCAGCAGCTTGTTCGGGACTCTGGCTTCTTACGAGCAGTACTTC. Its protein is CASSLFGTLASYEQYF. This CDR3, with the reference TRBV5-1 and TRBJ2-7 proteins standing in past its ends, gives the full variable domain KAGVTQTPRYLIKTRGQQVTLSCSPISGHRSVSWYQQTPGQGLQFLFEYFSETQRNKGNFPGRFSGRQFSNSRSEMNVSTLELGDSALYLCASSLFGTLASYEQYFGPGTRLTVT.